A selection of T cell receptor beta chains follows, all from one sample in a study of blood T cell repertoires in COVID-19. The data were produced by immunoSEQ multiplex PCR, yet TCRdb's version contains in-frame clones alone and is incomplete. The sample holds 150,000 to 200,000 clones, 81% seen once. The sample consisted of peripheral blood. These receptors came from a woman of 80 years or more with COVID-19, enrolled during active disease. CDR3s include the opening cysteine and the closing phenylalanine or tryptophan. The D gene is left open where the match is weak.

j_call: TRBJ2-2
d_call: TRBD1
v_call: TRBV9
cdr3_aa: CASSAQTGQNTGELFF

j_call: TRBJ2-7
d_call: TRBD2
v_call: TRBV29-1
cdr3_aa: CSATTSGGAFEQYF

j_call: TRBJ1-3
d_call: NA
v_call: TRBV5-5
cdr3_aa: CASSLQGGTLNTIYF

j_call: TRBJ1-6
d_call: NA
v_call: TRBV6-6
cdr3_aa: CASTGEPMVTLSPLHF

j_call: TRBJ1-6
d_call: TRBD1
v_call: TRBV19
cdr3_aa: CASSLTGYRSPLHF

j_call: TRBJ1-5
d_call: NA
v_call: TRBV6-5
cdr3_aa: CASSTGSLKPQHF

j_call: TRBJ1-1
d_call: NA
v_call: TRBV2
cdr3_aa: CASTAPWGDEAFF

j_call: TRBJ1-1
d_call: TRBD1
v_call: TRBV27
cdr3_aa: CASSVVGGVTEAFF

j_call: TRBJ2-7
d_call: TRBD1
v_call: TRBV25-1
cdr3_aa: CASSGRTGGSREQYF

j_call: TRBJ2-7
d_call: NA
v_call: TRBV29-1
cdr3_aa: CSVEGQGYEQYF

j_call: TRBJ1-2
d_call: TRBD1
v_call: TRBV2
cdr3_aa: CASSYGQGNYGYTF

j_call: TRBJ1-6
d_call: TRBD1
v_call: TRBV3-1/TRBV3-2
cdr3_aa: CASSYTGQPNSPLHF

j_call: TRBJ2-7
d_call: TRBD2
v_call: TRBV19
cdr3_aa: CASSTFGGGPTYEQYF

j_call: TRBJ2-2
d_call: TRBD1
v_call: TRBV5-1
cdr3_aa: CASSASGGDTGELFF

j_call: TRBJ2-1
d_call: TRBD2
v_call: TRBV3-1/TRBV3-2
cdr3_aa: CASSQGGSGSTKNEQFF

j_call: TRBJ2-7
d_call: NA
v_call: TRBV3-1/TRBV3-2
cdr3_aa: CASSRRRGQSHPPPSYEQYF

j_call: TRBJ1-1
d_call: NA
v_call: TRBV24-1
cdr3_aa: CATSATGGSTEAFF

j_call: TRBJ2-1
d_call: TRBD2
v_call: TRBV7-9
cdr3_aa: CASSFASGGVNEQFF

j_call: TRBJ2-2
d_call: TRBD1
v_call: TRBV11-1
cdr3_aa: CASSLGQGDTGELFF

j_call: TRBJ2-1
d_call: TRBD2
v_call: TRBV11-2
cdr3_aa: CASSLGLAANEQFF

j_call: TRBJ2-1
d_call: NA
v_call: TRBV5-1
cdr3_aa: CASSLDSYNEQFF

j_call: TRBJ1-5
d_call: TRBD1
v_call: TRBV19
cdr3_aa: CASSWGDSHWEQPQHF

j_call: TRBJ2-7
d_call: TRBD1
v_call: TRBV7-9
cdr3_aa: CASSSPGTAYEQYF

j_call: TRBJ2-3
d_call: NA
v_call: TRBV18
cdr3_aa: CASSPGRVTLGDTQYF

j_call: TRBJ1-4
d_call: NA
v_call: TRBV7-9
cdr3_aa: CASSPDRLPNEKLFF

j_call: TRBJ2-1
d_call: TRBD2
v_call: TRBV19
cdr3_aa: CASSIRLAGAIEQFF

j_call: TRBJ2-7
d_call: NA
v_call: TRBV29-1
cdr3_aa: CSVEGGDEQYF

j_call: TRBJ2-7
d_call: TRBD1
v_call: TRBV2
cdr3_aa: CASSEVGQGAREQYF

j_call: TRBJ2-2
d_call: NA
v_call: TRBV29-1
cdr3_aa: CSVLVTAGELFF

j_call: TRBJ2-5
d_call: TRBD2
v_call: TRBV2
cdr3_aa: CASRKGGGSETQYF

j_call: TRBJ1-1
d_call: NA
v_call: TRBV19
cdr3_aa: CASSYMNTEAFF

j_call: TRBJ2-5
d_call: TRBD1
v_call: TRBV27
cdr3_aa: CASSLLTGGRETQYF

j_call: TRBJ1-2
d_call: TRBD1
v_call: TRBV3-1/TRBV3-2
cdr3_aa: CASSQEVRGSFFYGYTF

j_call: TRBJ2-3
d_call: TRBD1
v_call: TRBV19
cdr3_aa: CASSSTGADTQYF

j_call: TRBJ1-1
d_call: NA
v_call: TRBV20-1
cdr3_aa: CSANRNTEAFF

j_call: TRBJ1-1
d_call: NA
v_call: TRBV6-6
cdr3_aa: CASSLPGMGTEAFF

j_call: TRBJ2-7
d_call: NA
v_call: TRBV7-2
cdr3_aa: CASSRIAGDRYEQYF

j_call: TRBJ2-2
d_call: NA
v_call: TRBV6-1
cdr3_aa: CASSEVQRTGELFF

j_call: TRBJ2-2
d_call: TRBD2
v_call: TRBV24-1
cdr3_aa: CATSDSMTSGSSGELFF

j_call: TRBJ1-5
d_call: NA
v_call: TRBV2
cdr3_aa: CASRGGWALRSNQPQHF

j_call: TRBJ2-5
d_call: NA
v_call: TRBV15
cdr3_aa: CATSRDMETQYF

j_call: TRBJ2-5
d_call: NA
v_call: TRBV12-2
cdr3_aa: CASRLEQSSGRETQYF

j_call: TRBJ1-6
d_call: NA
v_call: TRBV2
cdr3_aa: CARAAGRGPLHF

j_call: TRBJ2-7
d_call: TRBD1
v_call: TRBV15
cdr3_aa: CATSKPGQGRNEQYF

j_call: TRBJ2-3
d_call: NA
v_call: TRBV11-3
cdr3_aa: CASSLGRGSDTQYF

j_call: TRBJ2-1
d_call: NA
v_call: TRBV6-5
cdr3_aa: CASSYSTQRQYNEQFF

j_call: TRBJ2-7
d_call: TRBD1
v_call: TRBV9
cdr3_aa: CASSFGQGSYEQYF